This passage covers 2 T cell receptor beta chains from one sample sequenced in a study of blood T cells in healthy people across ages. The authors ran a second PCR of roughly 6 to 12 cycles using a sample-barcoded 5' primer and a J-beta primer mix. TCRdb passed the 5' RACE reads through MiXCR, listing each CDR3 protein once. Altogether more than 650,000 distinct CDR3 sequences are present, 20% to 30% being singletons, with the ten largest covering approximately 2.9%. The same data also went into a second study, on T cells of mothers and their children.

The source material was blood. These receptors were taken from a boy aged 5 to 17 in good health.

Comments on this clonotype: The junction shows a germline mismatch at one end, possibly a read error. The chain joins TRBV6-5 to TRBJ1-2; perhaps TRBD1 as D (5 bases). This CDR3 is 15 amino acids long. The V gene's germline CDR1 is MNHEY and CDR2 SVGAGI. For the CDR3, the DNA is TGTGCCAGCAGTTACTCTGGGACCTCTAACTATGCCTACACCTTC. Its protein is CASSYSGTSNYAYTF.

This chain uses TRBV10-2 with TRBJ2-1; perhaps TRBD1 as D (5 bases). The CDR3 consists of 13 residues. Trimming cost V 10 bases and J 1 base, with 11 bases left between them. The germline gives CDR1 WSHSY, CDR2 SAAADI. Written as DNA, the CDR3 is TGCGCCACCAAAAGGGGATCCTACAATGAGCAGTTCTTC. This sequence encodes CATKRGSYNEQFF.